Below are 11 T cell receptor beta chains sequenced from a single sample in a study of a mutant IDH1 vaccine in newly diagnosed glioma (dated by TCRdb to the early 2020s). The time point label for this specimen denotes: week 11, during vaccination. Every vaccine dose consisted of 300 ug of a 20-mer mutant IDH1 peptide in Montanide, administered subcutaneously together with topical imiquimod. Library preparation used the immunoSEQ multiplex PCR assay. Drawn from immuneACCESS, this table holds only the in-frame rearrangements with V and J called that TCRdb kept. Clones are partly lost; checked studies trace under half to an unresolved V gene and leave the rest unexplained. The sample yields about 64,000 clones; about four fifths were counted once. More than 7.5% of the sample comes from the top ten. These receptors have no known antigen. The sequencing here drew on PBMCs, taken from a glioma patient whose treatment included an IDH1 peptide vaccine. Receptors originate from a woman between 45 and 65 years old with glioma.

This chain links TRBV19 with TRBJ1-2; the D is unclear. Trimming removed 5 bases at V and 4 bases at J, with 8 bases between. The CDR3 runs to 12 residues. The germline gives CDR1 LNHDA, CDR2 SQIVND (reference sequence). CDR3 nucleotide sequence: TGTGCCAGTAGTGTCGGTTTCTATGGCTACACCTTC. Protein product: CASSVGFYGYTF. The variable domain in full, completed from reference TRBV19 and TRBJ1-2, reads DGGITQSPKYLFRKEGQNVTLSCEQNLNHDAMYWYRQDPGQGLRLIYYSQIVNDFQKGDIAEGYSVSREKKESFPLTVTSAQKNPTAFYLCASSVGFYGYTFGSGTRLTVV.

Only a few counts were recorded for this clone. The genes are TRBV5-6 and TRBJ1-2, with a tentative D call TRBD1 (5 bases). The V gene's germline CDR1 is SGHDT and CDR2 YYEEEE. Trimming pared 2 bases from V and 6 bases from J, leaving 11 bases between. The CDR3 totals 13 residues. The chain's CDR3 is CASSFGGEDGYTF. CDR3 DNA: TGTGCCAGCAGCTTCGGGGGTGAAGATGGCTACACCTTC.

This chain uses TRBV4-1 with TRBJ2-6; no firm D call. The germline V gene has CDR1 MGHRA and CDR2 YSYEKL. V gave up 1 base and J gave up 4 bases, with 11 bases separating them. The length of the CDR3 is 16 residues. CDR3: CASSQVFHPGANVLTF. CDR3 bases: TGCGCCAGCAGCCAAGTTTTCCACCCCGGGGCCAACGTCCTGACTTTC.

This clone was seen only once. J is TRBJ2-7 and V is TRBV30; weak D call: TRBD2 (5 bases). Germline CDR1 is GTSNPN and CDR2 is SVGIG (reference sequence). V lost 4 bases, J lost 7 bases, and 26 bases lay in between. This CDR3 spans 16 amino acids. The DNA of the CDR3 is TGTGCCTGGATCCGAAGCGGCAGCCCGACCTCAAGGGAGCAGTACTTC. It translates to CAWIRSGSPTSREQYF.

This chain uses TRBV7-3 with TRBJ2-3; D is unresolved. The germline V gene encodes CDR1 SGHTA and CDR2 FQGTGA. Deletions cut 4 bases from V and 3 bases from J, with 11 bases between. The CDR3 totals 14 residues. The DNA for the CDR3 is TGTGCCAGCAGCTATCCGGGCGTTACAGATACGCAGTATTTT. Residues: CASSYPGVTDTQYF.

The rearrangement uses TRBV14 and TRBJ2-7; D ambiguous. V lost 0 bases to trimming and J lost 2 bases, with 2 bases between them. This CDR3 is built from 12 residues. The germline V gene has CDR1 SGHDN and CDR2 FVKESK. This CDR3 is CASSQDPYEQYF. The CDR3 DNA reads TGTGCCAGCAGCCAAGACCCCTACGAGCAGTACTTC.

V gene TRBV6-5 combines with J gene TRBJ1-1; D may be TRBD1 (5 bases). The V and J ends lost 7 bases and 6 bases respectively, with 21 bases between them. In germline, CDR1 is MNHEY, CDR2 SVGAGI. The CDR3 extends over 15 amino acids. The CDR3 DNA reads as TGTGCCAGCACCCCGCGTGGGGCCCCGATCGCTGAAGCTTTCTTT. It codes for CASTPRGAPIAEAFF.

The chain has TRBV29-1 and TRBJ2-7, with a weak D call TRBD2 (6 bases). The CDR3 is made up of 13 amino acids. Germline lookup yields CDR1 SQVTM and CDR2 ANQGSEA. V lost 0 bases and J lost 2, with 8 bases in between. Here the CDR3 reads CSVEEGGAYEQYF. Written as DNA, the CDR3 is TGCAGCGTTGAAGAGGGGGGAGCCTACGAGCAGTACTTC.

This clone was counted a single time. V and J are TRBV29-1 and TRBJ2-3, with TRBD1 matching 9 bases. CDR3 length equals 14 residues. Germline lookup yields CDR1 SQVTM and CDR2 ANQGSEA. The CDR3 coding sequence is TGCAACCTTGGGGGACAGGGAGAGGCAGATACGCAGTATTTT. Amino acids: CNLGGQGEADTQYF.

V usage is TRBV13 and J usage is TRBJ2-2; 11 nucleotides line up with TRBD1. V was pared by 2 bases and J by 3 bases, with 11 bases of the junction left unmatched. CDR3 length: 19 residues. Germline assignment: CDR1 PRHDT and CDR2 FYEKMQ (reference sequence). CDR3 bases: TGTGCCAGCAGCTTAAGGGAGACAGGGACAGGGGGGTACACCGGGGAGCTGTTTTTT. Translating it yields CASSLRETGTGGYTGELFF. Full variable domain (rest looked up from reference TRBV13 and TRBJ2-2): AAGVIQSPRHLIKEKRETATLKCYPIPRHDTVYWYQQGPGQDPQFLISFYEKMQSDKGSIPDRFSAQQFSDYHSELNMSSLELGDSALYFCASSLRETGTGGYTGELFFGEGSRLTVL.

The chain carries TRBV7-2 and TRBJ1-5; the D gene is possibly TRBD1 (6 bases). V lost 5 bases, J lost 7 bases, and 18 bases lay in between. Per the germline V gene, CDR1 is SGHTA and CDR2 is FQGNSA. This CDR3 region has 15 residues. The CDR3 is CASSPDRGAGQPQHF. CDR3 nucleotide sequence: TGTGCCAGCAGCCCCGATCGGGGGGCTGGACAGCCCCAGCATTTT.